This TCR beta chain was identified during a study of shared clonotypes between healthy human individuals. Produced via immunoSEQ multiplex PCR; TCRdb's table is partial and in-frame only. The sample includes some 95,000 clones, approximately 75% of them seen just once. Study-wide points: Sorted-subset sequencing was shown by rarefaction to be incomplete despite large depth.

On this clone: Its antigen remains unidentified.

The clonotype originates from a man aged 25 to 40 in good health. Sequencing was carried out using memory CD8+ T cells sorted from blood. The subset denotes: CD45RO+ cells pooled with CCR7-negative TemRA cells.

CDR3 coding DNA: TGCGCCAGCAGCCAAGATATGCAGGTTTATGGCTACACCTTC. It encodes CASSQDMQVYGYTF. The chain couples TRBV4-3 to TRBJ1-2; D call uncertain. Germline loops: CDR1 LGHNA, CDR2 YSLEER. Between the trimmed V and J ends, which lost 0 bases and 5 bases, there was a span of 10 bases. The CDR3 runs to 14 residues.